Below, 2 T cell receptor beta chains from the same sample are listed, as sequenced in a study of blood T cells in healthy people across ages. The authors ran a second PCR of about 7 to 11 cycles using a sample-barcoded 5' primer and a J-beta primer mix. TCRdb called the 5' RACE reads again in MiXCR, with one record for every CDR3 protein. The data hold some 1.6 million distinct CDR3 sequences, with about 35% observed a single time. Sample: blood. These receptors were collected from a woman in her 30s in good health.

The V call is TRBV12-3 or TRBV12-4, the J call TRBJ2-7, with D hard to call. Trimming pared 5 bases from V and 2 bases from J, leaving 16 bases between. The CDR3 length is 15 residues. The CDR3 sequence: CASSIQRRLTYEQYF. CDR3 nucleotide sequence: TGTGCCAGCAGTATACAAAGACGGTTAACCTACGAGCAGTACTTC.

This clonotype was seen a handful of times. The chain combines TRBV4-1 with TRBJ2-7; 8 bases align to TRBD1. CDR3 length: 18 residues. Germline values: CDR1 MGHRA, CDR2 YSYEKL. V dropped 1 base and J dropped 3; count of bases not matched to a gene: 14. DNA for the CDR3: TGCGCCAGCAGCCAAGGTCAAGGGAGGCCAGGGGGCATCTACGAGCAGTACTTC. This sequence encodes CASSQGQGRPGGIYEQYF.